This T cell receptor (beta chain) was found in a study of cytomegalovirus exposure and HLA in healthy donors. Study-level points and caveats: The authors confirmed in vitro that a few CMV-associated chains were specific for CMV antigens. Whilst most TCR sequences proved rare, a subset of public TCRs occurred across many donors.

Libraries were prepared by immunoSEQ multiplex PCR; TCRdb keeps only in-frame clonotypes and omits some of them. This table has some 120,000 clones, roughly 90% appearing once. The donors were in the approximately 120-subject validation cohort; that cohort was separate from the approximately 700-subject first cohort. The CDR3 has 14 amino acids. Germline V CDR1 and CDR2: SGHRS, YFSETQ. Trimming took 8 bases from V and 4 from J; bases not matched to a gene: 11. With regard to this clone: Its antigen is unidentified.

The TCR was taken from a young woman in good health and CMV-seronegative. The rearrangement joins TRBV5-1 to TRBJ1-2; TRBD1 matches 7 bases. The sample consisted of PBMCs. This chain's CDR3 is CASSPTGRGYGYTF. The CDR3 nucleotides read TGCGCCAGTTCACCGACAGGGAGAGGCTATGGCTACACCTTC.